This T cell receptor beta chain stems from a study of metastatic and nonmetastatic thyroid tumors. Prior to thyroid surgery, none of the patients had received any treatment. In regard to this clone: One end of the junction fails to match germline, which may point to a read error.

The CDR3 is 14 amino acids. CDR1 is MRHNA, CDR2 SNTAGT, per germline. With MiXCR, TCRdb called clones anew from the PCR reads. The table includes 4,200 or so clones, roughly a third detected once. This chain links TRBV6-4 with TRBJ2-3; D call uncertain. The TCR sequence derives from a male donor with papillary thyroid cancer or a benign thyroid nodule (not recorded which). Some clones in this sample may be carry-over from other donors' samples. Input material: adjacent normal tissue. CDR3: CASSELGSTETQYF. In DNA form, the CDR3 reads TGTGCAAGCAGTGAGCTAGGCTCAACAGAAACGCAGTATTTT.